These T cell receptor beta chains were read from a single sample in a study of beta chain features in type 1 diabetes. Clones were read by immunoSEQ multiplex PCR, and TCRdb kept only the in-frame ones, dropping some. Counted here are 600,000 or so clones, about 14% occurring once; the ten biggest clones make up 0.035% to 0.045%. The sequencing sample was made of naive CD4+ T cells from blood. These receptors all come from a man aged 18 to 29 with type 1 diabetes. CDR3s include the opening cysteine and the closing phenylalanine or tryptophan. The D gene is left open where the match is weak. Only part of the rows carry a size: once, few, many, or a class if the clone is expanded.

J gene | clone size | CDR3 length | V gene | D gene | CDR3 DNA | CDR3 protein
TRBJ2-1 | . | 13 | TRBV29-1 | . | TGCAGCGGCTGGCGGACCTCCTACAATGAGCAGTTCTTC | CSGWRTSYNEQFF
TRBJ2-1 | few | 18 | TRBV19 | TRBD1 | TGTGCCAGTAGTATAGATCGGACAGGGGATAGCTCCTACAATGAGCAGTTCTTC | CASSIDRTGDSSYNEQFF
TRBJ2-7 | few | 11 | TRBV11-2 | . | TGTGCCAGCAGCTTCCACTACGAGCAGTACTTC | CASSFHYEQYF
TRBJ1-1 | few | 13 | TRBV6-1 | . | TGTGCCAGCAGTGAAACGATGAACACTGAAGCTTTCTTT | CASSETMNTEAFF
TRBJ1-1 | few | 14 | TRBV29-1 | . | TGCAGCGTTGTGGGACCGGGCCTGAACACTGAAGCTTTCTTT | CSVVGPGLNTEAFF
TRBJ2-7 | . | 17 | TRBV4-3 | . | TGCGCCAGCAGCCAAGATGGTATGGTGGGCAGGTTAAACGAGCAGTACTTC | CASSQDGMVGRLNEQYF
TRBJ2-1 | few | 12 | TRBV2 | . | TGTGCCAGCAGTGTTGGGGGGCCTGAGCAGTTCTTC | CASSVGGPEQFF
TRBJ2-7 | few | 15 | TRBV7-2 | TRBD2 | TGTGCCAGCAGCCCAGGGACTAGCGGGAGTCACGAGCAGTACTTC | CASSPGTSGSHEQYF
TRBJ2-4 | few | 11 | TRBV20-1 | . | TGCAGCTGCCTGGCCAAAAACATTCAGTACTTC | CSCLAKNIQYF
TRBJ1-2 | few | 12 | TRBV30 | . | TGTGCCTGGTTTCGGGGGGACTATGGCTACACCTTC | CAWFRGDYGYTF
TRBJ1-1 | few | 13 | TRBV2 | . | TGTGCCAGCAGTGCGGCAGAAGGTACTGAAGCTTTCTTT | CASSAAEGTEAFF
TRBJ2-2 | . | 13 | TRBV29-1 | TRBD1 | TGCAGCGGCTGGCAGGGGGACACCGGGGAGCTGTTTTTT | CSGWQGDTGELFF
TRBJ1-5 | . | 14 | TRBV5-6 | TRBD1 | TGTGCCAGCAGCTTGGGACAGGGCCAATGGCCCCAGCATTTT | CASSLGQGQWPQHF
TRBJ2-5 | . | 17 | TRBV12-5 | TRBD2 | TGTGCTAGTGCCCTGGGAACGGCGGGAGGGGGTCGGGAGACCCAGTACTTC | CASALGTAGGGRETQYF
TRBJ1-2 | . | 11 | TRBV28 | . | TGTGCCAGCTCGGCTTTGGATGGCTACACCTTC | CASSALDGYTF
TRBJ1-4 | few | 12 | TRBV5-1 | . | TGCGCCAGCAGCGAACCTAATGAAAAACTGTTTTTT | CASSEPNEKLFF
TRBJ1-6 | . | 15 | TRBV7-9 | TRBD1 | TGTGCCAGCAGCTTGTCGCAGGGGGCATATTCACCCCTCCACTTT | CASSLSQGAYSPLHF
TRBJ2-3 | few | 16 | TRBV14 | . | TGTGCCAGCAGCCCTACCTGGGGTGGAGGCACAGATACGCAGTATTTT | CASSPTWGGGTDTQYF
TRBJ2-1 | few | 13 | TRBV5-4 | . | TGTGCCAGCAGCTTGGGCGGGCAGGGTGAGCAGTTCTTC | CASSLGGQGEQFF
TRBJ1-2 | . | 13 | TRBV4-1 | . | TGCGCCAGCAGCCAGATTAACAGGGACGGCTACACCTTC | CASSQINRDGYTF
TRBJ2-3 | . | 16 | TRBV4-1 | . | TGCGCCAGCAGCCAAGCCAATAGCGGAATCGCAGATACGCAGTATTTT | CASSQANSGIADTQYF
TRBJ2-3 | few | 18 | TRBV5-4 | TRBD2 | TGTGCCAGCAGCTTGGCGCGCGGACTAGCATCAGTTGAAGATACGCAGTATTTT | CASSLARGLASVEDTQYF
TRBJ2-7 | . | 15 | TRBV6-5 | . | TGTGCCAGCAGTTACTCGATGCGGATAAATTACGAGCAGTACTTC | CASSYSMRINYEQYF
TRBJ2-1 | few | 12 | TRBV29-1 | . | TGCAGCGTTGATGGGCCTAACAATGAGCAGTTCTTC | CSVDGPNNEQFF
TRBJ2-5 | . | 12 | TRBV29-1 | . | TGCAGCGTTGGGCTATCGAGGGAGACCCAGTACTTC | CSVGLSRETQYF
TRBJ1-2 | . | 13 | TRBV6-1 | . | TGTGCCAGCAACCAACAGTTTAACTATGGCTACACCTTC | CASNQQFNYGYTF
TRBJ1-6 | few | 14 | TRBV23-1 | . | TGCGCCAGCAATCGAGGGGCCTATAATTCACCCCTCCACTTT | CASNRGAYNSPLHF